The 24 T cell receptor beta chains presented below share a single source sample, sequenced in a study of blood T cell repertoires in COVID-19. TCRdb keeps only in-frame clones here, not all; method: immunoSEQ multiplex PCR. The sample carries a few hundred thousand clones, just over 85% recorded once. The source material was peripheral blood. All receptors derive from a man aged 30 to 45 who had recovered from COVID-19.

The chain links TRBV6-5 to TRBJ1-2; TRBD1 agrees at 7 bases. The CDR3 runs to 14 residues. J lost 3 bases, V lost 5 bases, and 6 bases had no gene match. The germline CDR1 and CDR2 sequences are MNHEY and SVGAGI. The CDR3 DNA reads TGTGCCAGCAGTACACAGGGGTTGGACTATGGCTACACCTTC. Translation: CASSTQGLDYGYTF.

The J gene is TRBJ2-3, the V gene TRBV7-8; 9 bases are a match to TRBD2. This CDR3 spans 16 amino acids. Germline V gene sequence: CDR1 SGHVS, CDR2 FQNEAQ. J gave up 5 bases and V 5 bases, and 11 bases lay outside the gene matches. The CDR3 loop reads CASSRSSGLARDTQYF. The CDR3 DNA is TGTGCCAGCAGCCGGAGCTCGGGACTAGCCCGAGATACGCAGTATTTT.

In this sample, this clone turned up once. The chain is built from TRBV9 and TRBJ1-6, with D hard to call. V lost 4 bases, J lost 8 bases, and 13 bases lay in between. The CDR3 is made up of 14 amino acids. Germline V CDR1 and CDR2: SGDLS, YYNGEE. The CDR3 coding sequence is TGTGCCAGCAGCCCTTTTCCTGAGGATTCACCCCTCCACTTT. It encodes CASSPFPEDSPLHF.

In its sample, this clone was seen once. This chain uses TRBV5-1 with TRBJ1-4, with TRBD1 matching over 7 bases. J lost 7 bases, V lost 4 bases, and 13 bases had no gene match. Germline CDR1 and CDR2: SGHRS and YFSETQ. There are 16 residues in the CDR3. CDR3: CASSQVTTGLGEKLFF. The CDR3 DNA is TGCGCCAGCAGCCAGGTCACGACAGGGTTAGGTGAAAAACTGTTTTTT.

This clone was counted a few times. The chain joins TRBV4-1 to TRBJ2-7, with D perhaps TRBD1 (6 bases). Trimming stripped 4 bases from V and 3 bases from J, with 19 bases between. The CDR3 sequence is 16 residues long. Germline CDR1 and CDR2: MGHRA and YSYEKL. This chain's CDR3 is CASSPSRQGFHYEQYF. CDR3 nucleotides: TGCGCCAGCAGCCCATCCCGTCAGGGGTTCCACTACGAGCAGTACTTC.

The DNA of the CDR3 is TGTGCCAGCAGCTCAAGACAGGGGATGGGGGTCTCTGGAAACACCATATATTTT. As protein: CASSSRQGMGVSGNTIYF. The V and J genes are TRBV9 and TRBJ1-3; 8 nucleotides agree with TRBD1. This CDR3 contains 18 residues. Germline V gene data show CDR1 as SGDLS and CDR2 as YYNGEE. V dropped 4 bases and J dropped 0; count of bases not matched to a gene: 12.

This clone was counted only a few times. The chain is built from TRBV5-1 and TRBJ2-7, with D perhaps matching TRBD2 (6 bases). Trimming shortened V by 7 bases and J by 2 bases, and 13 bases separated the two germline ends. CDR3 length: 13 amino acids. Germline loops: CDR1 SGHRS, CDR2 YFSETQ. DNA of the CDR3: TGCGCCAGCGGAAGGGACTCGACCTACGAGCAGTACTTC. Its translation: CASGRDSTYEQYF.

The rearrangement links TRBV9 to TRBJ2-1; 9 nucleotides align to TRBD1. Germline CDR1 SGDLS, CDR2 YYNGEE. This CDR3 comprises 16 residues. The J segment lost 6 bases and the V segment lost 4 bases, leaving 11 bases of the junction unmatched. Written as DNA, the CDR3 is TGTGCCAGCAGCAACCCCGGGACAGGGTTGGGCAATGAGCAGTTCTTC. Protein: CASSNPGTGLGNEQFF.

The chain joins TRBV6-5 to TRBJ2-7; 7 bases line up with TRBD1. With 7 bases clipped from V and 2 bases from J, the junction kept 11 bases outside the gene matches. This CDR3 contains 15 residues. CDR1 MNHEY and CDR2 SVGAGI come from the germline V gene. The CDR3 DNA reads TGTGCCAGCACGAAGGGGGCCCCGGGGCCCTACGAGCAGTACTTC. Translated, it gives CASTKGAPGPYEQYF.

This sequence joins TRBV5-1 and TRBJ2-3; D is undetermined. With 5 bases removed from V and 3 bases from J, the gap between germline ends came to 4 bases. This CDR3 contains 11 residues. Germline V lookup: CDR1 SGHRS, CDR2 YFSETQ. CDR3 sequence reads: CASRETDTQYF. The CDR3 nucleotides are TGCGCCAGCAGAGAGACAGATACGCAGTATTTT. Full variable domain (remainder filled in from reference TRBV5-1 and TRBJ2-3): KAGVTQTPRYLIKTRGQQVTLSCSPISGHRSVSWYQQTPGQGLQFLFEYFSETQRNKGNFPGRFSGRQFSNSRSEMNVSTLELGDSALYLCASRETDTQYFGPGTRLTVL.

This clone was counted a single time. The chain employs TRBV2 and TRBJ2-3, with 8 bases aligning to TRBD1. The CDR3 consists of 15 residues. V shed 6 bases, J shed 2 bases, and the junction held 7 bases outside the gene matches. Germline V lookup: CDR1 SNHLY, CDR2 FYNNEI. CDR3 nucleotides: TGTGCCAGCAGACGGGACAGGACGTTCACAGATACGCAGTATTTT. It translates to CASRRDRTFTDTQYF.

In this sample, this clone turned up a few times. The chain has TRBV10-1 and TRBJ1-1, with D possibly TRBD1 on 5 matching bases. The CDR3 is 15 amino acids. Trimming left V 2 bases short and J 4 bases short, with 14 bases between. Looked up from germline, CDR1 is WNHNN and CDR2 is SYGVQD (reference sequence). In nucleotides, the CDR3 is TGCGCCAGCAGTGAGGCCTTGGCGGGGGGCACTGAAGCTTTCTTT. Translating it yields CASSEALAGGTEAFF.

This clone has just one count. V gene TRBV12-3 or TRBV12-4 combines with J gene TRBJ2-1; D possibly corresponds to TRBD1 (6 bases). The CDR3 sequence is 13 residues long. The V end was cut by 6 bases, the J end by 8 bases, with 14 bases between. Here the CDR3 DNA reads TGTGCCAGCAGGCCCAGGGGAAGGGATGAGCAGTTCTTC. The encoded protein is CASRPRGRDEQFF.

Comment on this clone: The germline gene is not matched at one end of the junction; a read error may be the cause. The gene calls are TRBV5-1 and TRBJ1-1; D call uncertain. The germline V gene has CDR1 SGHRS and CDR2 YFSETQ. The length of the CDR3 is 15 residues. DNA of the CDR3: TGCGCCAGCAGCTTGGCCATCGGGGTGAAAACTGAAGCTTTCTTT. Protein product: CASSLAIGVKTEAFF.

This clone appeared a few times. The J gene is TRBJ1-5, the V gene TRBV19; TRBD1 matches at 7 bases. Germline trimming cut 4 bases from V and 1 base from J; bases unmatched to any gene: 4. CDR1 and CDR2 from the germline V gene are LNHDA and SQIVND (reference sequence). The CDR3 is made up of 15 amino acids. The CDR3 reads CASSRQGISNQPQHF. CDR3 coding DNA: TGTGCCAGTAGTAGACAGGGTATAAGCAATCAGCCCCAGCATTTT.

The chain joins TRBV6-4 to TRBJ1-1; 10 positions match TRBD1. The CDR3 runs 13 residues. V was pared by 5 bases and J by 6 bases, with 3 bases of the junction left unmatched. Germline CDR1 reads MRHNA; CDR2 reads SNTAGT. CDR3 sequence reads: CASSLDRGAEAFF. For the CDR3, the DNA is TGTGCCAGCAGTTTGGACAGGGGGGCTGAAGCTTTCTTT.

This chain links TRBV27 with TRBJ1-2; D possibly corresponds to TRBD1 (6 bases). The CDR3 extends over 15 amino acids. CDR1 is MNHEY, CDR2 SMNVEV, per germline (reference sequence). V lost 2 bases, J lost 6 bases, and 16 bases lay in between. The CDR3 loop is CASSLATGSADGYTF. CDR3 in DNA: TGTGCCAGCAGTTTAGCTACAGGGAGTGCGGATGGCTACACCTTC.

CDR3 sequence (DNA): TGCGCCAGCAGCCTGACCGGGACAGGGAATCAGCCCCAGCATTTT. The encoded protein is CASSLTGTGNQPQHF. The V and J genes are TRBV5-1 and TRBJ1-5; TRBD1 agrees at 9 bases. After removal of 4 bases from V and 4 bases from J, the junction contained 6 bases not matched to a gene. CDR1 and CDR2 from the germline V gene are SGHRS and YFSETQ. The CDR3 totals 15 residues.

There are a few counts of this clone. The chain combines TRBV21-1 with TRBJ2-1; whether TRBD2, the table's D call, matches the DNA was not checked. TRBV21-1 is marked as a pseudogene. This CDR3 spans 15 amino acids. CDR3 in DNA: TGTGCCAGCAGCTCTAGCGGGGGGGCCCACAATGAGCAGTTCTTC. Translating gives CASSSSGGAHNEQFF.

This sequence joins TRBV6-5 and TRBJ1-2; the D gene is possibly TRBD1 (5 bases). CDR3 length: 15 amino acids. CDR1 and CDR2 from the germline V gene are MNHEY and SVGAGI. Trimming removed 5 bases at V and 8 bases at J, with 21 bases between. Written as DNA, the CDR3 is TGTGCCAGCAGTCTCCTTGGGGCACCCATTGGCGGCTACACCTTC. This gives the protein CASSLLGAPIGGYTF.

The V gene is TRBV20-1, the J gene TRBJ2-7; D possibly corresponds to TRBD1 (6 bases). V lost 5 bases and J lost 12, with 14 bases in between. This CDR3 comprises 10 residues. Germline V gives CDR1 DFQATT, CDR2 SNEGSKA (reference sequence). The CDR3 protein is CSAGGQTVYF. In DNA, the CDR3 is TGCAGTGCTGGAGGACAGACTGTGTACTTC.

The chain has TRBV24-1 and TRBJ2-2; 9 nucleotides align to TRBD2. This CDR3 region has 16 residues. With 7 bases clipped from V and 1 base from J, the junction kept 6 bases outside the gene matches. The germline gives CDR1 KGHDR, CDR2 SFDVKD. The CDR3 DNA follows: TGTGCCACCAGAGAGGCGGGGGGGAAGAACACCGGGGAGCTGTTTTTT. Its translation: CATREAGGKNTGELFF.

This clone appeared once. The chain is built from TRBV11-2 and TRBJ2-7; D might be TRBD1 (7 bases). This CDR3 is built from 15 residues. CDR1 is SGHAT, CDR2 FQNNGV, per germline. V was clipped by 7 bases and J by 2 bases, with 18 bases between them. The CDR3 DNA reads TGTGCCAGCACCTACCCCAGGGGGGTCCCCTACGAGCAGTACTTC. Translated: CASTYPRGVPYEQYF.

The rearrangement joins TRBV6-2 or TRBV6-3 to TRBJ1-2, with 9 bases matching TRBD1. Germline loops: CDR1 MNHEY, CDR2 SVGEGT. J gave up 0 bases and V 0 bases, and 5 bases lay outside the gene matches. CDR3 length: 17 amino acids. CDR3 sequence reads: CASSYSMGQGANYGYTF. The CDR3, as DNA: TGTGCCAGCAGTTACTCGATGGGACAGGGAGCTAACTATGGCTACACCTTC.